This TCR beta chain is from a study of monozygotic twins with inflammatory bowel disease. On this clonotype itself: Its specificity is not known.

Both TCRalpha and TCRbeta cDNA were subjected to two nested PCRs lasting around 15 and 10 cycles. No DNA is given; TCRdb re-called the 5' RACE reads and lists each CDR3 protein once. In all, the sample yields 300,000 to 350,000 distinct CDR3 sequences. CDR1 LNHNV and CDR2 YYDKDF come from the germline V gene (reference sequence). The CDR3 is made up of 16 amino acids. Study-level findings and limits: Immunosuppressive treatments were not uniform, and this may have added variability to patient repertoires.

The material sequenced was blood. This sequence originates from a human donor with ulcerative colitis or Crohn's disease, or a healthy co-twin of an affected twin (not recorded which). This sequence joins TRBV15 and TRBJ2-1; lacking DNA, the TRBD2 call made by TCRdb goes unchecked. CDR3 sequence reads: CATSRDAGLSANEQFF.